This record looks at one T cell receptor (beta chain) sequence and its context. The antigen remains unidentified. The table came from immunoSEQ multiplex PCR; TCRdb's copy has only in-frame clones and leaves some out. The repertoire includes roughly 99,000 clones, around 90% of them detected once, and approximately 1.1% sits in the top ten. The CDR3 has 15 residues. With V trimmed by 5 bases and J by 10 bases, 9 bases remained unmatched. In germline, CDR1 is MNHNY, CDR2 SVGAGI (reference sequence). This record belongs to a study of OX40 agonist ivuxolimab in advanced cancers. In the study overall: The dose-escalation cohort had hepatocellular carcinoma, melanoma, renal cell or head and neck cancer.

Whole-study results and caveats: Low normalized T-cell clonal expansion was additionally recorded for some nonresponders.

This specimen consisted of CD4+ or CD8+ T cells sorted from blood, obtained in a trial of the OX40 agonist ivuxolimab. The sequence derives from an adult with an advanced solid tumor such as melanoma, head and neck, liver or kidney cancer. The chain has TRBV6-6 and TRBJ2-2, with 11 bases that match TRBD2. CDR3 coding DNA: TGTGCCAGCAGTCCCCCGGGTAGCGGGAGGGAGGAGCTGTTTTTT. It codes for CASSPPGSGREELFF.